A selection of T cell receptor beta chains follows, all from one sample in a study of molecular identifiers for immune sequencing clone quantification. TCRdb itself ran the PCR reads through MiXCR, one entry per CDR3 protein. Among about 640,000 distinct CDR3 sequences listed, 15% to 20% were seen once. Specimen: naive CD8+ T cells from blood, with Jurkat cell RNA spiked in. Source of these receptors: a human donor in good health. Some libraries in this study had Jurkat cell RNA spiked in. The CDR3 runs from the conserved cysteine through the conserved F or W. A D gene is named only where the DNA matches it firmly. Clone size is stated in some rows and not others, as once, few, many or a class when expanded.

d_call: .; clone_size: many; v_call: TRBV2; j_call: TRBJ2-4; cdr3_aa: CATGREAKNIQYF; cdr3_nt: TGTGCCACCGGACGTGAAGCCAAAAACATTCAGTACTTC
d_call: .; clone_size: few; v_call: TRBV27; j_call: TRBJ2-6; cdr3_aa: CASRTGFSGANVLTF; cdr3_nt: TGTGCCAGCAGGACAGGATTCTCTGGGGCCAACGTCCTGACTTTC
d_call: TRBD2; clone_size: many; v_call: TRBV29-1; j_call: TRBJ2-1; cdr3_aa: CSGQLAGTYNEQFF; cdr3_nt: TGCAGCGGACAATTAGCGGGAACCTACAATGAGCAGTTCTTC
d_call: TRBD1; clone_size: many; v_call: TRBV7-9; j_call: TRBJ1-6; cdr3_aa: CASSSGQPYNSPLHF; cdr3_nt: TGTGCCAGCAGCTCGGGACAGCCGTATAATTCACCCCTCCACTTT
d_call: .; clone_size: .; v_call: TRBV25-1; j_call: TRBJ1-6; cdr3_aa: CASLGHGGDEPLGNPPLHF; cdr3_nt: TGTGCCAGCTTAGGCCATGGAGGGGACGAACCCCTGGGTAATCCACCCCTCCACTTT
d_call: TRBD2; clone_size: many; v_call: TRBV6-5; j_call: TRBJ2-7; cdr3_aa: CASSYLTGGRDEQYF; cdr3_nt: TGTGCCAGCAGTTACTTGACGGGAGGTAGGGACGAGCAGTACTTC
d_call: .; clone_size: many; v_call: TRBV11-2; j_call: TRBJ2-1; cdr3_aa: CASRFGLSNEQFF; cdr3_nt: TGTGCCAGCAGATTCGGACTATCGAATGAGCAGTTCTTC
d_call: .; clone_size: many; v_call: TRBV19; j_call: TRBJ1-1; cdr3_aa: CASSRIGDTEAFF; cdr3_nt: TGTGCCAGTAGTAGAATAGGAGACACTGAAGCTTTCTTT
d_call: .; clone_size: few; v_call: TRBV27; j_call: TRBJ2-2; cdr3_aa: CASSFEGDITGELFF; cdr3_nt: TGTGCCAGCAGTTTCGAGGGGGATATAACCGGGGAGCTGTTTTTT
d_call: .; clone_size: many; v_call: TRBV7-9; j_call: TRBJ1-5; cdr3_aa: CASSPWGSNQPQHF; cdr3_nt: TGTGCCAGCAGCCCCTGGGGGAGCAATCAGCCCCAGCATTTT
d_call: TRBD1; clone_size: many; v_call: TRBV27; j_call: TRBJ1-1; cdr3_aa: CASSLSKVQGFSEAFF; cdr3_nt: TGTGCCAGCAGTTTATCGAAAGTACAGGGGTTCTCTGAAGCTTTCTTT
d_call: .; clone_size: .; v_call: TRBV30; j_call: TRBJ1-2; cdr3_aa: CAWSEDNYGYTF; cdr3_nt: TGTGCCTGGAGTGAAGACAACTATGGCTACACCTTC
d_call: .; clone_size: many; v_call: TRBV12-3/TRBV12-4; j_call: TRBJ1-1; cdr3_aa: CASSIRTRGLTEAFF; cdr3_nt: TGTGCCAGCAGTATTAGGACAAGGGGCTTGACTGAAGCTTTCTTT
d_call: .; clone_size: many; v_call: TRBV28; j_call: TRBJ2-2; cdr3_aa: CASGLDRATGELFF; cdr3_nt: TGTGCCAGCGGACTTGACAGAGCCACCGGGGAGCTGTTTTTT
d_call: TRBD1; clone_size: .; v_call: TRBV6-1; j_call: TRBJ1-1; cdr3_aa: CASSDFTGQGIHTEAFF; cdr3_nt: TGTGCCAGCAGTGATTTTACGGGACAGGGTATCCACACTGAAGCTTTCTTT
d_call: TRBD2; clone_size: many; v_call: TRBV9; j_call: TRBJ2-3; cdr3_aa: CASSGTSGVSTDTQYF; cdr3_nt: TGTGCCAGCAGCGGAACTAGCGGGGTGAGCACAGATACGCAGTATTTT
d_call: TRBD2; clone_size: few; v_call: TRBV6-5; j_call: TRBJ2-3; cdr3_aa: CASSLETSGRVADTQYF; cdr3_nt: TGTGCCAGCAGTTTGGAGACTAGCGGGCGGGTCGCAGATACGCAGTATTTT
d_call: .; clone_size: .; v_call: TRBV6-6; j_call: TRBJ2-7; cdr3_aa: CASSYSSRPYEQYF; cdr3_nt: TGTGCCAGCAGTTACTCGAGTAGGCCCTACGAGCAGTACTTC
d_call: TRBD1; clone_size: .; v_call: TRBV5-1; j_call: TRBJ1-4; cdr3_aa: CASSLATGQGEGEKLFF; cdr3_nt: TGCGCCAGCAGCTTGGCCACCGGACAGGGCGAAGGTGAAAAACTGTTTTTT
d_call: .; clone_size: many; v_call: TRBV20-1; j_call: TRBJ2-7; cdr3_aa: CSALFPLPGGEQYF; cdr3_nt: TGCAGTGCCTTATTTCCCCTACCTGGGGGCGAGCAGTACTTC
d_call: .; clone_size: many; v_call: TRBV20-1; j_call: TRBJ2-2; cdr3_aa: CSAPGLVNTGELFF; cdr3_nt: TGCAGTGCGCCGGGACTTGTGAACACCGGGGAGCTGTTTTTT
d_call: TRBD2; clone_size: many; v_call: TRBV5-1; j_call: TRBJ2-1; cdr3_aa: CASSLGGGLLNEQFF; cdr3_nt: TGCGCCAGCAGCTTGGGCGGGGGACTGCTCAATGAGCAGTTCTTC
d_call: .; clone_size: many; v_call: TRBV7-9; j_call: TRBJ2-3; cdr3_aa: CASDTATDTQYF; cdr3_nt: TGTGCCAGTGACACAGCCACAGATACGCAGTATTTT
d_call: .; clone_size: few; v_call: TRBV13; j_call: TRBJ2-7; cdr3_aa: CASSLGRAGGSYEQYF; cdr3_nt: TGTGCCAGCAGCTTAGGCCGGGCAGGGGGGTCCTACGAGCAGTACTTC